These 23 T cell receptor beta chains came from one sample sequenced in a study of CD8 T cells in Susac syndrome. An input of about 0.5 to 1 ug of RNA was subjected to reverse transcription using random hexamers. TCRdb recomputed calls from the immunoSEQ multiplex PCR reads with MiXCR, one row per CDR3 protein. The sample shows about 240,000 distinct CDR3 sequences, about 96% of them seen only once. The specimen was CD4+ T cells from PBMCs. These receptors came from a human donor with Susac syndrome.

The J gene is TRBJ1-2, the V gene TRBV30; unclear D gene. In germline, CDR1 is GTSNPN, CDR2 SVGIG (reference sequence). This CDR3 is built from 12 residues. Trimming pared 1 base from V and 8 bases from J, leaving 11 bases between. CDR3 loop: CAWSAAKGGYTF. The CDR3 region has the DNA TGTGCCTGGAGTGCCGCTAAAGGCGGCTACACCTTC.

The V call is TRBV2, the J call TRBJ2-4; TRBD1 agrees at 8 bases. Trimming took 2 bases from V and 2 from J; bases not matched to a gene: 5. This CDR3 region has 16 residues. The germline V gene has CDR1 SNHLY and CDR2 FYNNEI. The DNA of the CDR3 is TGTGCCAGCAGTGAAAGGACAGGGATCCCCAAAAACATTCAGTACTTC. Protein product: CASSERTGIPKNIQYF.

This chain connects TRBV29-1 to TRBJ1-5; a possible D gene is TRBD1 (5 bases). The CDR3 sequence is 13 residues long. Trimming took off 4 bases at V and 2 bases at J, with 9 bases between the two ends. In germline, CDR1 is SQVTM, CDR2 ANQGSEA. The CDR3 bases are TGCAGCGTTGCGCCGGGGGGCAATCAGCCCCAGCATTTT. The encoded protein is CSVAPGGNQPQHF.

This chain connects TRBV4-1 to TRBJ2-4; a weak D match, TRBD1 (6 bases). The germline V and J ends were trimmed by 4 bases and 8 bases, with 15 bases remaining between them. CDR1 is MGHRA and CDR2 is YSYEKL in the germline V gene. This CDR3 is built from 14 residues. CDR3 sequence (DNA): TGCGCCAGCAGCCGACTCCAGGGGTTATACATTCAGTACTTC. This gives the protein CASSRLQGLYIQYF.

The CDR3 spells CSVEGRVTSGRGDTQYF. The CDR3 nucleotides read TGCAGCGTTGAAGGGAGGGTGACTAGCGGGAGAGGGGATACGCAGTATTTT. This sequence joins TRBV29-1 and TRBJ2-3; 12 bases map to TRBD2. The CDR3 sequence is 17 residues long. Germline CDR1 reads SQVTM; CDR2 reads ANQGSEA. V gave up 1 base and J gave up 6 bases; unmatched junction bases: 11.

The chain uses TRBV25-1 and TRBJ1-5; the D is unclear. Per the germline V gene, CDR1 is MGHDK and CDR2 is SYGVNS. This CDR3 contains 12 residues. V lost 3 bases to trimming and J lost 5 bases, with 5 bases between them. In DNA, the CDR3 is TGTGCCAGCAGTGATCTGGATCAGCCCCAGCATTTT. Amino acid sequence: CASSDLDQPQHF.

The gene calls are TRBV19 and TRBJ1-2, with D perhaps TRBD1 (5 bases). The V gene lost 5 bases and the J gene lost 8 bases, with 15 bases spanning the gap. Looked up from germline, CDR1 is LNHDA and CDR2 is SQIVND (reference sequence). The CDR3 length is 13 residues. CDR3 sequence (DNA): TGTGCCAGTAGTGGACCGACCAAGGGGGGCTACACCTTC. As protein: CASSGPTKGGYTF.

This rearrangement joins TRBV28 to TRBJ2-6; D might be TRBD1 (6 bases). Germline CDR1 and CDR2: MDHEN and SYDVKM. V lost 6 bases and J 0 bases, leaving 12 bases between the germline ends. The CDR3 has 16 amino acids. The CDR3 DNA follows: TGTGCCAGCAGCGACAGGTCGAGCTCTGGGGCCAACGTCCTGACTTTC. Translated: CASSDRSSSGANVLTF.

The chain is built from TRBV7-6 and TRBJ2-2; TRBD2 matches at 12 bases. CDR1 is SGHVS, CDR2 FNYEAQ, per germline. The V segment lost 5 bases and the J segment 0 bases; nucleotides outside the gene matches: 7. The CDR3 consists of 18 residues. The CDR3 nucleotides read TGTGCCAGCAGCCCCCGGACTAGCGGGGCCGCGAACACCGGGGAGCTGTTTTTT. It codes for CASSPRTSGAANTGELFF.

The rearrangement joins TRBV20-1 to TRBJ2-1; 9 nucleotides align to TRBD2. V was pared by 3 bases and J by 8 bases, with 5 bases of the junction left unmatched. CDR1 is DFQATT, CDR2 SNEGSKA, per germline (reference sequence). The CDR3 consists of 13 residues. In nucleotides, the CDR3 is TGCAGTGCTAGTCCTAGCGGGGTCGATGAGCAGTTCTTC. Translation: CSASPSGVDEQFF.

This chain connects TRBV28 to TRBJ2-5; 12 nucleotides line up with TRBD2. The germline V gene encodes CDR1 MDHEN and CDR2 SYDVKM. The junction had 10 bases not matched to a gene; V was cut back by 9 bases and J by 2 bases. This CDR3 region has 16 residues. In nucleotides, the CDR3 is TGTGCCAGTGGGACTAGCGGGTGGGCAGAACAAGAGACCCAGTACTTC. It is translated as CASGTSGWAEQETQYF.

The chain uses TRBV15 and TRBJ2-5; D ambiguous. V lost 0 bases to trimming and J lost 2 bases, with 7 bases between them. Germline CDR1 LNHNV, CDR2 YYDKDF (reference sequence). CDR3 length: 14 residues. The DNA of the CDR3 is TGTGCCACCAGCAGAGATGAACAGCAAGAGACCCAGTACTTC. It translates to CATSRDEQQETQYF. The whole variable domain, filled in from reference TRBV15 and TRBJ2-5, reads DAMVIQNPRYQVTQFGKPVTLSCSQTLNHNVMYWYQQKSSQAPKLLFHYYDKDFNNEADTPDNFQSRRPNTSFCFLDIRSPGLGDTAMYLCATSRDEQQETQYFGPGTRLLVL.

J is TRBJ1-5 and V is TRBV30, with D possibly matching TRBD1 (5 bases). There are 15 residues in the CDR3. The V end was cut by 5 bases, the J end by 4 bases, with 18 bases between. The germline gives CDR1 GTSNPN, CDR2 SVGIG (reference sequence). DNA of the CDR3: TGTGCCTGGCGGGGGAACGGTTTCGGGAATCAGCCCCAGCATTTT. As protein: CAWRGNGFGNQPQHF.

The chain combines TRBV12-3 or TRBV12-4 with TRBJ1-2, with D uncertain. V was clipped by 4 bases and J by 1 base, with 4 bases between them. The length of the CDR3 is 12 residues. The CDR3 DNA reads TGTGCCAGCAGTTGGGGTAACTATGGCTACACCTTC. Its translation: CASSWGNYGYTF.

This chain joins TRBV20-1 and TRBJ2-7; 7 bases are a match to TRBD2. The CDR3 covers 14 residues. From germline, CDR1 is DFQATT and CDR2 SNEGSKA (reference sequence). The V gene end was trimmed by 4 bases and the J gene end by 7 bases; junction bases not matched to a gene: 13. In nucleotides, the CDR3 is TGCAGTGCTAATTCGCCTAGCGGAAAACTTGAGCAGTACTTC. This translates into CSANSPSGKLEQYF.

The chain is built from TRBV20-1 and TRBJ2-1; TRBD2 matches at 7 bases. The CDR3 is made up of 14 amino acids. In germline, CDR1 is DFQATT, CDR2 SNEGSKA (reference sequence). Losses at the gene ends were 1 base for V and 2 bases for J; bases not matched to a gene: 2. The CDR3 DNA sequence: TGCAGTGCTAGAGGCGGGAGTGCCTACAATGAGCAGTTCTTC. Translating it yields CSARGGSAYNEQFF.

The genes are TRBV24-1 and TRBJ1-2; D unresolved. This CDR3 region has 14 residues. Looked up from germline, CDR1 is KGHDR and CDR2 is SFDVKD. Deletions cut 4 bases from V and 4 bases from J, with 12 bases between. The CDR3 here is CATSDQTEFYGYTF. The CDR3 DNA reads TGTGCCACCAGTGACCAGACGGAATTCTATGGCTACACCTTC.

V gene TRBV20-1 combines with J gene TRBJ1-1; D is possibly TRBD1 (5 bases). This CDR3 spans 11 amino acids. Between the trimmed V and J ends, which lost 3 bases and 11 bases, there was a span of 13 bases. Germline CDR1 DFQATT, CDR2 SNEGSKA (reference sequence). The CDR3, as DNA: TGCAGTGCTAGCTGGGAGGGACGGGCTTTCTTT. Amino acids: CSASWEGRAFF.

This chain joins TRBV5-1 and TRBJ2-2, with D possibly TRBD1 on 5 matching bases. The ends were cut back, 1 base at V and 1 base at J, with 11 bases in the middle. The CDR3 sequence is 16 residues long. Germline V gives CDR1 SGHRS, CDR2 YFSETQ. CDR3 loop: CASSLTDSLNTGELFF. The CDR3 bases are TGCGCCAGCAGCTTGACAGACAGCCTGAACACCGGGGAGCTGTTTTTT.

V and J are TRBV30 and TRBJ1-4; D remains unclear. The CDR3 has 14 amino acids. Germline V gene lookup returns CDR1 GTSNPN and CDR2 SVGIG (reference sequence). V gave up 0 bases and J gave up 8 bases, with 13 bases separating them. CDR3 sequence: CAWSVKFGREKLFF. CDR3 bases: TGTGCCTGGAGTGTAAAGTTTGGGAGAGAAAAACTGTTTTTT. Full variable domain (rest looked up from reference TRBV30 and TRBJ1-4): SQTIHQWPATLVQPVGSPLSLECTVEGTSNPNLYWYRQAAGRGLQLLFYSVGIGQISSEVPQNLSASRPQDRQFILSSKKLLLSDSGFYLCAWSVKFGREKLFFGSGTQLSVL.

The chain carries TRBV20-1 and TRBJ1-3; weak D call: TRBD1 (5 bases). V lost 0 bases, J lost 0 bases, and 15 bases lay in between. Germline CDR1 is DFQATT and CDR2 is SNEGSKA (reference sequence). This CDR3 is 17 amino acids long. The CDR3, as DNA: TGCAGTGCTAGAGATCTAACTCCAGGGAGCTCTGGAAACACCATATATTTT. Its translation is CSARDLTPGSSGNTIYF.

Here the CDR3 reads CSVLGLAGDNTGELFF. CDR3 coding DNA: TGCAGCGTCCTCGGACTAGCGGGAGACAACACCGGGGAGCTGTTTTTT. The chain is built from TRBV29-1 and TRBJ2-2, with 13 positions matching TRBD2. CDR1 SQVTM and CDR2 ANQGSEA come from the germline V gene. Trimming cost V 6 bases and J 2 bases; bases outside gene matches: 6. The CDR3 is made up of 16 amino acids.

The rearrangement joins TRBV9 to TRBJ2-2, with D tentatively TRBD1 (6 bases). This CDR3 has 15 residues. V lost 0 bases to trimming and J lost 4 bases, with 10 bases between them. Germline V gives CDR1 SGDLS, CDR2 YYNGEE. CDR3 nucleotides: TGTGCCAGCAGCGTAGTGGGACACGTCACCGGGGAGCTGTTTTTT. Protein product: CASSVVGHVTGELFF.